This TCR beta chain is from a study of control samples from healthy donors and cancer patients. V trimming: 0 bases; J trimming: 9 bases; junction bases outside the gene matches: 11. The CDR3 is 16 amino acids. Germline V gene sequence: CDR1 SGHAT, CDR2 FQDESV (reference sequence). TCRdb's copy holds only in-frame clones and misses some; the assay was immunoSEQ multiplex PCR. The data show some 150,000 clones, over 90% seen once. V usage is TRBV11-1 and J usage is TRBJ2-1; TRBD1 aligns across 7 bases. The material sequenced was blood. This receptor was taken from a man between 45 and 60 years old in good health. The CDR3 spells CASSLAGTASGGEQFF. CDR3 DNA: TGTGCCAGCAGCTTAGCTGGGACAGCCTCGGGCGGTGAGCAGTTCTTC.